This T cell receptor beta chain was profiled in a study of cytotoxic CD8 clonotypes in ibrutinib-treated CLL (dated by TCRdb to the early 2020s). In the study overall: In this cohort, 15 patients were treatment-naive and approximately 10 were relapsed/refractory, while some 18 had unmutated IGHV. Partial responses were observed in 24 patients and complete responses in 2; after a median follow-up of 68 months, remission was maintained in 15 or so patients and progression was observed in about twelve. Response samples were taken after a median of approximately a year on treatment, ranging from 6 to 36 months. On average, each sample had approximately 280,000 productive templates and about 89,000 productive rearrangements. Longitudinal samples were available for about 30% of the 86 trial participants. Cryopreserved peripheral blood mononuclear cells were obtained before treatment, at response, and at either sustained remission or disease progression. Patients were still on ibrutinib when every remission and progressive disease sample was collected.

The time point label for this specimen denotes: approximately twelve months on ibrutinib. For TCR beta library preparation, about 2.1 micrograms of genomic DNA were extracted from the cryopreserved PBMCs. High-throughput TCR beta sequencing was performed on longitudinal blood samples from CLL patients receiving ibrutinib monotherapy. The patients took part in an open-label, single-center phase 2 trial of ibrutinib monotherapy. The CDR3 covers 16 residues, taking in both the cysteine and the phenylalanine. The sequence is cut down to CDR3 DNA, 48 bases in frame from base 1. CDR1 and CDR2, looked up from the germline V gene, are SGDLS and YYNGEE. The germline ends are 13 bases apart after V is trimmed by 3 bases and J by 0 bases. About this clone: Its antigen specificity is not known. Base-call qualities are not available, and no considerably larger clone is one nucleotide away.

Results the study describes overall, beyond this receptor: Baseline clonality exceeded that of age-matched healthy donors and correlated strongly with circulating CD8+ T-cell counts. Clonality increased at ibrutinib response, stayed stable in sustained remission, and fell back toward baseline at progression. Lymph node repertoires were not examined, and the timing of sampling was not matched between patients in sustained remission and those whose disease progressed. Public clonotypes were found to be uncommon and were observed to contract or remain stable during treatment; the increase in clonality was shown to reflect expansion of private clonotypes at ibrutinib response.

A MiSeq instrument was used for deep resolution sequencing, which targeted depths ranging from 1 in 1 million up to 1 in 200,000 T cells, with coverage averaging 10x for each clonotype. The immunoSEQ hsTCRB Kit was used to generate the TCR beta libraries. The study's own analysis went as follows. Data were analyzed with ImmunoSEQ Data Assistant and ImmunoSEQ Analyzer, with V, D and J genes assigned per IMGT definitions. Clonality, which ranges from 0 to 1, was calculated as one minus the normalized Shannon entropy of productive rearrangement frequencies. Only overrepresented clonotypes making up at least 0.05% of each patient's repertoire were included in the public clonotype analysis. Roughly 13 age-matched healthy donor repertoires from immuneACCESS were used as controls for clonality. This immuneACCESS table, as held by TCRdb, lists in-frame sequences with V and J called but not all clones. Of the missing ones, under half trace to an unresolved V gene in checked studies; the others have no known cause. V, J and clone size are taken as reported in that table, and D and trimming were inferred from the DNA itself. The sample table shows about 130,000 clones, and roughly 83% are seen once. 9.5% to 15% of the sample lies in the top ten.

The material sequenced was PBMCs, taken after 12 months of ibrutinib treatment. The sequence was obtained from a human donor with chronic lymphocytic leukemia. The chain employs TRBV9 and TRBJ2-1; a tentative D call is TRBD2 (5 bases match). The bases read TGTGCCAGCAGCGCCTATACTGGGAGCTCCTACAATGAGCAGTTCTTC. The encoded protein is CASSAYTGSSYNEQFF.